This T cell receptor beta chain was sequenced during a study of PD-1 and CTLA-4 blockade in melanoma. Sequencing was performed with immunoSEQ multiplex PCR; in TCRdb, only in-frame clones are kept and a portion is missing. Seen here are tens of thousands of clones, about 91% observed once, and the top ten hold roughly 9%. Material: CD8+ T cells from peripheral blood, obtained from a patient given anti-PD-1 treatment. The receptor comes from a human donor with melanoma.

The CDR3 spells CASSLELAGGDTQYF. The CDR3 nucleotides read TGTGCCAGCAGCTTAGAACTAGCGGGAGGAGATACGCAGTATTTT. The chain is built from TRBV7-9 and TRBJ2-3; 12 bases map to TRBD2. Germline V CDR1 and CDR2: SEHNR, FQNEAQ (reference sequence). The CDR3 runs to 15 residues. Trimming cost V 1 base and J 5 bases; bases outside gene matches: 1.